The sequence of this T cell receptor (beta chain) was determined in a study of Ad26.COV2.S vaccination and SARS-CoV-2 variants. With respect to this clone: Its antigen remains unidentified.

The study, taken as a whole, reports: Placebo recipients had lower spike-specific TCR breadth than vaccine recipients. Placebo recipients and vaccine recipients were similar in non-spike TCR breadth.

The CDR3 covers 12 residues. V gave up 4 bases and J gave up 5 bases, with 6 bases separating them. Libraries were prepared by immunoSEQ multiplex PCR; TCRdb keeps only in-frame clonotypes and omits some of them. The profile shows over 100,000 clones, around three quarters of them singletons. This TCR came from a human donor who had recovered from COVID-19. Sequencing was performed on peripheral blood, taken after recovery from COVID-19. The chain carries TRBV12-3 or TRBV12-4 and TRBJ1-5; D gene uncertain. This CDR3 reads CASSSNDQPQHF. CDR3 nucleotide sequence: TGTGCCAGCAGTTCGAATGATCAGCCCCAGCATTTT.